The clone carrying this T cell receptor beta chain was seen more than once but under ten times. After removal of 6 bases from V and 1 base from J, the junction contained 8 bases not matched to a gene. The CDR3 loop spans 15 amino acids. Germline CDR1 MNHNS, CDR2 SASEGT. Sequencing was performed with immunoSEQ multiplex PCR; in TCRdb, only in-frame clones are kept and a portion is missing. In the table there are 20,000 to 25,000 clones, about 26% of which are singletons. Regarding time point: after neoadjuvant nivolumab, at surgical resection. This specimen comes from a study of neoadjuvant anti-PD-1 for oral cavity cancer.

The V and J genes are TRBV6-1 and TRBJ1-1, with 7 bases matching TRBD1. This TCR derives from a person between 40 and 85 years old with oral cavity squamous cell carcinoma. The sample was tumor tissue, taken after nivolumab (anti-PD-1) treatment. The DNA for the CDR3 is TGTGCCAGCAGGGCTAGACAGGGCCAGAACACTGAAGCTTTCTTT. Translation gives CASRARQGQNTEAFF.